One and the same sample provided the 2 T cell receptor beta chains below, sequenced in a study of shared clonotypes between healthy human individuals. Using immunoSEQ multiplex PCR, the repertoire was profiled, and TCRdb retains in-frame clones only, with some absent. The sample contains millions of clones, approximately 92% of which appear only once. Sequencing used naive CD4+ T cells sorted from blood. Subset: CD45RA+ positively selected. The source of these receptors is a man younger than 35 in good health.

CDR3 sequence (DNA): TGTGCCATCAGTGCCCGACAGGGTCCTCATGGCTACACCTTC. It encodes CAISARQGPHGYTF. J is TRBJ1-2 and V is TRBV10-3, with 7 bases lining up with TRBD1. From germline, CDR1 is ENHRY and CDR2 SYGVKD. This CDR3 is 14 amino acids long. Losses at the gene ends were 4 bases for V and 6 bases for J; bases not matched to a gene: 8.

The rearrangement joins TRBV19 to TRBJ1-1; 8 nucleotides align to TRBD1. The germline V gene encodes CDR1 LNHDA and CDR2 SQIVND (reference sequence). Trimming took 5 bases from V and 9 from J; bases not matched to a gene: 5. The CDR3 has 12 residues. The CDR3 region is CASSGRGLQAFF. The CDR3 bases are TGTGCCAGTAGTGGCAGGGGGCTTCAAGCTTTCTTT.